The TCR beta chain under discussion was sequenced for a study of blood T cell repertoires in COVID-19. This clone was picked up one time. Germline lookup yields CDR1 SQVTM and CDR2 ANQGSEA. The CDR3 has 13 residues. V dropped 7 bases and J dropped 5 bases, with 17 bases sitting between them. Study processing details: Reference gene primer amplification gave estimated nucleated cell counts. TCRdb keeps only in-frame clones here, not all; method: immunoSEQ multiplex PCR. D and trimming come from the DNA, and the V and J calls and clone size come from that table. The sample lists about 38,000 clones, 87% seen once, with less than 25% in the top ten.

This sequence originates from a man in his forties or fifties with active or convalescent COVID-19. Source material: peripheral blood. This chain uses TRBV29-1 with TRBJ1-1; D perhaps matches TRBD1 (6 bases). CDR3 in amino acids: CSAQDSGRTEAFF. CDR3 DNA sequence: TGCAGCGCCCAGGACAGCGGAAGGACTGAAGCTTTCTTT.